A single sample is the source of the 11 T cell receptor beta chains below, sequenced in a study of beta chain features in type 1 diabetes. The investigators reverse transcribed all of the isolated RNA, so they sequenced expressed TCRB transcripts. Sequenced by immunoSEQ multiplex PCR; TCRdb stores in-frame clones only, minus some. The sample carries around 250,000 clones, 13% to 15% recorded once. The material sequenced was naive CD4+ T cells from blood. The receptors derive from a woman between 40 and 55 years old in good health.

This clone occurred a few times. The V gene is TRBV5-4, the J gene TRBJ2-7; D not resolved. Germline V gives CDR1 SGHNT, CDR2 YYREEE (reference sequence). V gave up 3 bases and J gave up 0 bases, with 13 bases separating them. The CDR3 loop spans 15 amino acids. CDR3 protein: CASSSSGGFSYEQYF. Written as DNA, the CDR3 is TGTGCCAGCAGCTCTTCAGGTGGGTTCTCCTACGAGCAGTACTTC.

This clone was counted between two and nine times. The chain recombines TRBV7-8 with TRBJ2-7; 7 nucleotides align to TRBD1. The length of the CDR3 is 15 residues. CDR1 and CDR2 (germline): SGHVS, FQNEAQ. Losses at the gene ends were 3 bases for V and 2 bases for J; bases not matched to a gene: 7. The CDR3 loop is CASSFPRDRTYEQYF. The DNA for the CDR3 is TGTGCCAGCAGCTTCCCCCGGGACAGAACCTACGAGCAGTACTTC.

The V call is TRBV4-2, the J call TRBJ2-7, with D unresolved. The CDR3 is made up of 14 amino acids. Germline CDR1 reads LGHNA; CDR2 reads YNFKEQ. The V and J ends lost 4 bases and 0 bases respectively, with 10 bases between them. The CDR3 DNA sequence: TGTGCCAGCAGCCCCTCTTACGGCTCCTACGAGCAGTACTTC. Translating it yields CASSPSYGSYEQYF.

This clone was counted only a few times. This chain connects TRBV5-4 to TRBJ2-2; TRBD1 matches at 11 bases. The CDR3 consists of 15 residues. Per the germline V gene, CDR1 is SGHNT and CDR2 is YYREEE (reference sequence). V shed 5 bases and J 6 bases; nucleotides not matched to a gene: 6. CDR3 protein: CASSSTGQGAGELFF. In nucleotides, the CDR3 is TGTGCCAGCAGTTCGACGGGACAGGGGGCCGGGGAGCTGTTTTTT.

The V gene is TRBV2, the J gene TRBJ2-2; 10 bases are a match to TRBD1. This CDR3 contains 15 residues. Per germline, CDR1 SNHLY and CDR2 FYNNEI. With V trimmed by 7 bases and J by 6 bases, 8 bases remained unmatched. This CDR3 is CASIIDRGRPGELFF. The CDR3 DNA is TGTGCCAGCATCATTGACAGGGGGCGGCCCGGGGAGCTGTTTTTT. Based on the CDR3 plus reference TRBV2 and TRBJ2-2, the full variable domain is EPEVTQTPSHQVTQMGQEVILRCVPISNHLYFYWYRQILGQKVEFLVSFYNNEISEKSEIFDDQFSVERPDGSNFTLKIRSTKLEDSAMYFCASIIDRGRPGELFFGEGSRLTVL.

This clone was seen more than once but under ten times. The identical CDR3 is also encoded by other nucleotide sequences in the sample. CDR3 DNA: TGTGCCAGCAGCTTAGGACAGGGTAATGAAAAACTGTTTTTT. This encodes CASSLGQGNEKLFF. The chain links TRBV7-9 to TRBJ1-4; 7 bases fit TRBD1. Germline CDR1 and CDR2: SEHNR and FQNEAQ (reference sequence). V lost 1 base to trimming and J lost 4 bases; unmatched junction nucleotides: 0. CDR3 size: 14 residues.

This clone was counted a few times. The gene calls are TRBV6-6 and TRBJ2-7; 8 nucleotides align to TRBD1. CDR1 is MNHNY, CDR2 SVGAGI, per germline (reference sequence). CDR3 length equals 15 residues. The V and J ends lost 0 bases and 4 bases, in that order; junction bases with no gene match: 5. The CDR3 spells CASSYSQGASYEQYF. CDR3 DNA: TGTGCCAGCAGTTACTCGCAGGGGGCGTCGTACGAGCAGTACTTC.

The chain combines TRBV2 with TRBJ2-5; 10 nucleotides agree with TRBD2. Trimming at V came to 4 bases and at J to 5 bases, leaving 13 bases not matched to a gene. The CDR3 runs to 17 residues. CDR1 is SNHLY, CDR2 FYNNEI, per germline. CDR3 DNA sequence: TGTGCCAGCAGTGCCAATAGCGGGGGGCCCCGCGGGGAGACCCAGTACTTC. This gives the protein CASSANSGGPRGETQYF.

The chain recombines TRBV7-2 with TRBJ2-7; maybe TRBD1 (5 bases). CDR1 and CDR2 from the germline V gene are SGHTA and FQGNSA. V dropped 5 bases and J dropped 9 bases, with 11 bases sitting between them. The CDR3 length is 11 residues. The CDR3 loop is CASSQDTGQYF. CDR3 in DNA: TGTGCCAGCAGCCAGGACACTGGGCAGTACTTC.

The gene calls are TRBV5-4 and TRBJ2-5; the D is unclear. The CDR3 extends over 16 amino acids. CDR1 SGHNT and CDR2 YYREEE come from the germline V gene (reference sequence). V lost 0 bases and J 3 bases, leaving 15 bases between the germline ends. The CDR3 region is CASSLDLSGRKETQYF. The CDR3, as DNA: TGTGCCAGCAGCTTGGATTTGTCAGGAAGGAAAGAGACCCAGTACTTC. Full variable domain (remainder filled in from reference TRBV5-4 and TRBJ2-5): ETGVTQSPTHLIKTRGQQVTLRCSSQSGHNTVSWYQQALGQGPQFIFQYYREEENGRGNFPPRFSGLQFPNYSSELNVNALELDDSALYLCASSLDLSGRKETQYFGPGTRLLVL.

This clone has more than one count but fewer than ten. This chain joins TRBV4-3 and TRBJ1-2; perhaps TRBD1 as D (6 bases). Germline CDR1 is LGHNA and CDR2 is YSLEER. The CDR3 has 15 residues. V shed 0 bases and J shed 2 bases, with 10 bases lying between them. This CDR3 is CASSQDPGANYGYTF. In DNA form, the CDR3 reads TGCGCCAGCAGCCAAGATCCAGGGGCCAACTATGGCTACACCTTC.